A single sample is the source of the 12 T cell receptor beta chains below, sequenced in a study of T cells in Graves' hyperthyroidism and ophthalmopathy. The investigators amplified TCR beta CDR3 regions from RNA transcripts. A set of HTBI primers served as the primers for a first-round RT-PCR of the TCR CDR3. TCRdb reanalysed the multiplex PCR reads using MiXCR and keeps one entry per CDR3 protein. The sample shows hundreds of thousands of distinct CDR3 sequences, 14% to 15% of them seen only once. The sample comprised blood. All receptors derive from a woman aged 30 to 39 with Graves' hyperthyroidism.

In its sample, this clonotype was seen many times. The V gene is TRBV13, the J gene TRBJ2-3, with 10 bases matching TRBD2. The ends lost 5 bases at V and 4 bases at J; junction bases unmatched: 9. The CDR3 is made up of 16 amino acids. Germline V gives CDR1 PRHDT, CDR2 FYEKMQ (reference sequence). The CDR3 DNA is TGTGCCAGCAGCCTTCCCTCTAGCGGGAGCGCAGATACGCAGTATTTT. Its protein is CASSLPSSGSADTQYF.

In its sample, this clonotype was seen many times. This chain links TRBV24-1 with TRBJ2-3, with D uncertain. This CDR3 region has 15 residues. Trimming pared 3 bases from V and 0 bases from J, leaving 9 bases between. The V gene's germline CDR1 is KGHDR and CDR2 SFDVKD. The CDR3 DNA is TGTGCCACCAGTGATCCGGACGGGAGCACAGATACGCAGTATTTT. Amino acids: CATSDPDGSTDTQYF.

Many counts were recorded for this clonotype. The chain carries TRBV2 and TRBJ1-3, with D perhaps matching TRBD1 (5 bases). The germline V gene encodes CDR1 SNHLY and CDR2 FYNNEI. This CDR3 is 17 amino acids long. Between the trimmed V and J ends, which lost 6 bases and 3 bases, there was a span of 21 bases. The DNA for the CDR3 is TGTGCCAGCAGCCCAATGGGACGCCGTGGGGATGGAAACACCATATATTTT. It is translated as CASSPMGRRGDGNTIYF.

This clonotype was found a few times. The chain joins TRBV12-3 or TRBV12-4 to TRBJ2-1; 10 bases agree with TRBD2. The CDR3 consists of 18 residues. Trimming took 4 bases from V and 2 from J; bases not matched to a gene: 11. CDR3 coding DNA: TGTGCCAGCAGTTCCCCTAGCGGGAGCTATGCAGCCTACAATGAGCAGTTCTTC. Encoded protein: CASSSPSGSYAAYNEQFF.

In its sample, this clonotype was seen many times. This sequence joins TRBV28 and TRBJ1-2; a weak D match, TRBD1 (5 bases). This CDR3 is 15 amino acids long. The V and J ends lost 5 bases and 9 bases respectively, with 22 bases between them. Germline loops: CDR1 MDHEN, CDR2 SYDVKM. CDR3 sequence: CASSLTNRIYRSYTF. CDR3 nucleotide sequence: TGTGCCAGCAGTCTGACGAACAGGATTTATAGGAGCTACACCTTC.

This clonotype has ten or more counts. The CDR3 DNA reads TGTGCCAGCAGCTGGCGGGCTATTGGAGAGACCCAGTACTTC. This translates into CASSWRAIGETQYF. V is TRBV12-3 or TRBV12-4 and J is TRBJ2-5, with a possible D match to TRBD2 (5 bases). V shed 6 bases and J shed 4 bases, with 15 bases lying between them. This CDR3 has 14 residues.

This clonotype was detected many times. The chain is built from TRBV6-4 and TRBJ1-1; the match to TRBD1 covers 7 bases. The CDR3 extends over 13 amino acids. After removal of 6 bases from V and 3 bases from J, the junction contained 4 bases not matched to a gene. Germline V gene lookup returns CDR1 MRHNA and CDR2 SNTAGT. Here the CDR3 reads CASSRQGDTEAFF. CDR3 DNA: TGTGCCAGCAGCCGACAGGGCGACACTGAAGCTTTCTTT.

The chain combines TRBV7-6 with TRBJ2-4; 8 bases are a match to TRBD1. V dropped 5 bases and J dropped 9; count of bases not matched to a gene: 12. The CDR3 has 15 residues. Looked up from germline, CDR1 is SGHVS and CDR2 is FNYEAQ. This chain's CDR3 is CASSPRQGRRGIQYF. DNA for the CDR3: TGTGCCAGCAGCCCCCGACAGGGGCGTCGGGGCATTCAGTACTTC.

CDR3 sequence: CASSITPVLGEQYF. In nucleotides, the CDR3 is TGTGCCAGTAGTATAACCCCCGTACTGGGTGAGCAGTACTTC. This chain joins TRBV19 and TRBJ2-7, with D hard to call. This CDR3 comprises 14 residues. CDR1 and CDR2 (germline): LNHDA, SQIVND (reference sequence). V lost 2 bases and J 7 bases, leaving 15 bases between the germline ends.

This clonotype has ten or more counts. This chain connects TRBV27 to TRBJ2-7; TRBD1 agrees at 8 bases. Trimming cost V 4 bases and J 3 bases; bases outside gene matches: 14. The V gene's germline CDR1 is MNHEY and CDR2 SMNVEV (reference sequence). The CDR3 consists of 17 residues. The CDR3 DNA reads TGTGCCAGCAGTTCCCGACAGGGGACCCAGGGCGACTACGAGCAGTACTTC. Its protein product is CASSSRQGTQGDYEQYF.

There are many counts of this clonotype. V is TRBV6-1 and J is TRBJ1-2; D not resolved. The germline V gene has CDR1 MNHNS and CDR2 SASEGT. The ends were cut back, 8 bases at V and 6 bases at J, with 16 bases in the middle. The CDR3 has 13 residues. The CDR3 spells CASSIKRENGYTF. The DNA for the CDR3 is TGTGCCAGCTCCATCAAACGAGAAAATGGCTACACCTTC.

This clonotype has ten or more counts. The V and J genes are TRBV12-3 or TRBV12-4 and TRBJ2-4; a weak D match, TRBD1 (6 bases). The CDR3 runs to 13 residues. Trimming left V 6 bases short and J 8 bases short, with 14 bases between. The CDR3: CASRNRVLDIQYF. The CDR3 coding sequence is TGTGCCAGCAGAAACAGGGTTTTGGACATTCAGTACTTC.